These 3 T cell receptor beta chains were all obtained from the same sample, sequenced in a study of blood T cell repertoires in COVID-19. Using immunoSEQ multiplex PCR, the repertoire was profiled, and TCRdb retains in-frame clones only, with some absent. Here the sample spans approximately 200,000 clones, around 79% being singletons. Source material: peripheral blood. The receptors come from a woman aged 40 to 55 with COVID-19, enrolled during active disease.

This clone appeared a single time. The chain employs TRBV11-3 and TRBJ2-7; D is possibly TRBD1 (5 bases). The germline V gene has CDR1 SGHNT and CDR2 YENEEA. CDR3 length: 14 residues. Deletions cut 2 bases from V and 5 bases from J, with 13 bases between. The chain's CDR3 is CASSLTGMFNEQYF. The CDR3 nucleotides read TGTGCCAGCAGCTTAACAGGCATGTTTAACGAGCAGTACTTC.

J is TRBJ1-2 and V is TRBV6-5; D uncertain. The CDR3 is 12 residues long. Germline assignment: CDR1 MNHEY and CDR2 SVGAGI. The V end was cut by 10 bases, the J end by 0 bases, with 9 bases between. CDR3 region: CATTRSNYGYTF. CDR3 bases: TGTGCCACCACGAGGTCTAACTATGGCTACACCTTC.

The chain has TRBV10-2 and TRBJ2-5; 8 bases line up with TRBD2. Germline V gene data show CDR1 as WSHSY and CDR2 as SAAADI. The CDR3 runs to 13 residues. The junction had 9 bases not matched to a gene; V was cut back by 8 bases and J by 7 bases. In nucleotides, the CDR3 is TGCGCCAGCCGGGGGGGCGTAGCGGCGACCCAGTACTTC. Protein product: CASRGGVAATQYF.